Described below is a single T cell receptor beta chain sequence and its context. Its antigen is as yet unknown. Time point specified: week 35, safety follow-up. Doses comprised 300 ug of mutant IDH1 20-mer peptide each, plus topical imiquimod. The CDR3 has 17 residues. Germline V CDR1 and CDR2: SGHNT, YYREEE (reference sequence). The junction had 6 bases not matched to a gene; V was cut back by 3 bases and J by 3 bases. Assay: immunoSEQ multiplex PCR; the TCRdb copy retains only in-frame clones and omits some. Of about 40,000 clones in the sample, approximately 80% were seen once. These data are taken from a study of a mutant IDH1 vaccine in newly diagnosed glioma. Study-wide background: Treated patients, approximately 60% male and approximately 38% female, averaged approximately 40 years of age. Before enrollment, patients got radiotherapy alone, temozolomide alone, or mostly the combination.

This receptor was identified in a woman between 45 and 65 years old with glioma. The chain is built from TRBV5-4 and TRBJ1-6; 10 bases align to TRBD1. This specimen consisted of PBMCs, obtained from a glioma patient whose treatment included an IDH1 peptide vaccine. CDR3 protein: CASSSSDRGVYNSPLHF. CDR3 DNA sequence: TGTGCCAGCAGCTCATCGGACAGGGGGGTCTATAATTCACCCCTCCACTTT.